This record concerns one TCR beta chain sequence. The antigen is not known. Sequencing used immunoSEQ multiplex PCR; TCRdb keeps in-frame clones, though not all of them. Of roughly 7,300 clones in the sample, approximately 98% were seen once. Germline V gene sequence: CDR1 MNHEY, CDR2 SVGAGI. This CDR3 region has 13 residues. Trimming took 10 bases from V and 3 from J; bases not matched to a gene: 4. This sample was taken from a study of graft-versus-host responses after intestinal transplantation. In the study overall: Recipients received multivisceral, liver-intestinal, or isolated intestinal transplants. Tacrolimus and steroids were given for around 3 years to all recipients after anti-thymocyte globulin induction. Study outcomes and limitations: Present in recipient marrow, GvH clones included some that appeared first in ileum or blood.

The sequence was obtained from a human patient who received an intestinal transplant, so some T cells may come from the graft donor. This sample comprised PBMCs, obtained 23 days after intestinal transplant. This chain joins TRBV6-5 and TRBJ2-1; 9 bases fit TRBD1. In DNA form, the CDR3 reads TGTGCCATAGGGACAGGGCTCTACAATGAGCAGTTCTTC. It specifies CAIGTGLYNEQFF.